This TCR beta chain was obtained from a study of T cell repertoires in cytomegalovirus infection (dated by TCRdb to the late 2010s). Study-level background: Peptide stimulations targeted recently identified HLA-C-restricted CMV epitopes, whose presentation resists viral immunomodulation, together with well-studied HLA-B-restricted epitopes. Donor HLA type was relevant to the analysis, as public TCR beta signatures indicated carriage of CMV infection together with the matching HLA type. The paper as a whole reports these results and caveats: In the ex vivo response, HLA-C-restricted CMV-specific TCR beta clonotypes were dominant, and in two of eight donors the single most frequent clonotype came from this HLA-C-restricted group. In both this cohort and an independent cohort of several hundred donors, the cumulative frequency of public TCR beta family members distinguished carriers of CMV infection plus the relevant HLA type.

Sequencing relied on an Illumina HiSeq 1500. TCRdb reprocessing: public reads trimmed at Q25 with fastp, clones called with MiXCR, in-frame beta chains kept. Every CDR3 protein is listed once, alongside the most common genes and DNA of its rows. The sample records about 830,000 distinct CDR3 sequences, 32% of which are singletons. The top ten constitute roughly 12% of the sample. On this clonotype itself: Its antigen is unknown. The input lacks base qualities; no much larger clone sits a single base away.

Interpreted using the paper, the treatment or condition label stands for: in vitro stimulation with specific CMV peptide epitopes to enrich CMV-specific T cells. The germline ends are 18 bases apart after V is trimmed by 7 bases and J by 3 bases. Reading the germline V gene gives CDR1 SGHVS and CDR2 FNYEAQ. The CDR3, cysteine through phenylalanine, is 16 amino acids long. Only the CDR3 DNA stays, 48 bases, in frame from base 1. The sequence derives from a human donor in good health (CMV status not recorded). Some clones in this sample may be carry-over from other donors' samples. This receptor chain uses TRBV7-6 and TRBJ2-2; perhaps TRBD2 is the D gene, with 7 bases matching. The sample here was cultured CD8+ T cells from PBMCs, taken from culture after CMV antigen stimulation. The DNA is as follows: TGTGCCAGCATCCCCGGGGCGGGGGCCTACACCGGGGAGCTGTTTTTT. Its translation reads: CASIPGAGAYTGELFF. Supplemented by the reference TRBV7-6 and TRBJ2-2 proteins around the CDR3, the complete variable domain is GAGVSQSPRYKVTKRGQDVALRCDPISGHVSLYWYRQALGQGPEFLTYFNYEAQQDKSGLPNDRFSAERPEGSISTLTIQRTEQRDSAMYRCASIPGAGAYTGELFFGEGSRLTVL.